A selection of T cell receptor beta chains follows, all from one sample in a study of blood T cell repertoires in COVID-19. Libraries were prepared by immunoSEQ multiplex PCR; TCRdb keeps only in-frame clonotypes and omits some of them. The data hold roughly 7,800 clones, with roughly 88% observed a single time. Sequenced: peripheral blood. These receptors were taken from a woman aged 50 to 65 with active or convalescent COVID-19. Both conserved end residues are part of each CDR3. Fields, in order: J gene, clone size, D gene, V gene, CDR3 DNA, CDR3 protein. D genes are given only for firm matches. The size field is filled for only some rows; it gives once, few, many or a size class.

TRBJ1-2	-	TRBD1	TRBV18	TGTGCCAGCTCTCCACCCCAGACAGGGGGCCTAGGCTATGGCTACACCTTC	CASSPPQTGGLGYGYTF
TRBJ2-1	-	-	TRBV27	TGTGCCAGCAGTCAGACTAGTTACAATGAGCAGTTCTTC	CASSQTSYNEQFF
TRBJ1-2	-	-	TRBV5-1	TGCGCCAGCAGCTTTGGCACCACCTCAGAAGGCTACACCTTC	CASSFGTTSEGYTF
TRBJ2-7	-	-	TRBV27	TGTGCCAGCAGTCTCACAGGTCCCCGATCCTACGAGCAGTACTTC	CASSLTGPRSYEQYF
TRBJ2-3	-	-	TRBV2	TGTGCCAGCAGCGATAGGGGAGATACGCAGTATTTT	CASSDRGDTQYF
TRBJ2-1	-	-	TRBV29-1	TGCAGCGTTGCCAGACCTAGCCCCAATGAGCAGTTCTTC	CSVARPSPNEQFF
TRBJ1-6	-	-	TRBV11-2	TGTGCCAGCAGCTTAGACAGGGTGGGTCCGGCCCTCCACTTT	CASSLDRVGPALHF
TRBJ1-3	-	-	TRBV6-5	TGTGCCAGCAGCACCTCAGGGCGCTCTGGAAACACCATATATTTT	CASSTSGRSGNTIYF
TRBJ1-5	few	-	TRBV2	TGTGCCAGCAGGCAAGGGGTGAGCAATCAGCCCCAGCATTTT	CASRQGVSNQPQHF
TRBJ2-7	-	-	TRBV25-1	TGTGCCAGCAGTGCGGGCTACGAGCAGTACTTC	CASSAGYEQYF
TRBJ1-1	once	-	TRBV10-2	TGCGCCAGCAGTCAACAGGGGAACACTGAAGCTTTCTTT	CASSQQGNTEAFF
TRBJ1-2	-	TRBD1	TRBV4-3	TGCGCCAGCAGCCATGGGACAGGGGAAGGCTACACCTTC	CASSHGTGEGYTF
TRBJ1-5	few	-	TRBV3-1/TRBV3-2	TGTGCCAGCAGCCAAGTCTGGACACCTGATCAGCCCCAGCATTTT	CASSQVWTPDQPQHF
TRBJ2-5	-	TRBD1	TRBV5-6	TGTGCCAGCAGCCGAGGACAGGGCCAAGAGACCCAGTACTTC	CASSRGQGQETQYF
TRBJ2-2	-	-	TRBV28	TGTGCCAGCAGTGTACAGGGCGCCGACACCGGGGAGCTGTTTTTT	CASSVQGADTGELFF
TRBJ1-2	-	-	TRBV21-1	TGTGCCAGCAGCCCGGGACAGCACTATAGCTACACCTTC	CASSPGQHYSYTF
TRBJ2-7	-	-	TRBV27	TGTGCCAGCGGGTTCTTGACTAGACCCTACGAGCAGTACTTC	CASGFLTRPYEQYF
TRBJ2-7	-	-	TRBV7-2	TGTGCCAGCAGCTCAGGGGCTCTCTACGAGCAGTACTTC	CASSSGALYEQYF
TRBJ1-2	-	TRBD1	TRBV12-3/TRBV12-4	TGTGCCAGCAGTTCGGACAGGGGGTATGGCTACACCTTC	CASSSDRGYGYTF
TRBJ1-4	-	TRBD1	TRBV7-8	TGTGCCAGCAGCCGTTGGACAGGGCTTAATGAAAAACTGTTTTTT	CASSRWTGLNEKLFF
TRBJ2-7	-	TRBD2	TRBV6-6	TGTGCCAGCAGCCTCCGGGGGGGCTACGAGCAGTACTTC	CASSLRGGYEQYF
TRBJ2-7	-	TRBD2	TRBV7-8	TGTGCCAGCAGCCCGCGGGGGGACCGGTACGAGCAGTACTTC	CASSPRGDRYEQYF
TRBJ2-7	-	TRBD1	TRBV28	TGTGCCAGCACCTACCCGGGACAGGGGACCTACGAGCAGTACTTC	CASTYPGQGTYEQYF
TRBJ2-7	-	-	TRBV5-4	TGTGCCAGCAGCTTGGCTGCGGTTCCGGGTCACGAGCAGTACTTC	CASSLAAVPGHEQYF
TRBJ1-5	-	-	TRBV28	TGTGCCAGCAGTTTATATGGGAAGGGGAATCAGCCCCAGCATTTT	CASSLYGKGNQPQHF
TRBJ2-5	-	-	TRBV5-3	TGTGCCAGAAGCACCCCCCGGCGGGGATGGGAGACCCAGTACTTC	CARSTPRRGWETQYF
TRBJ1-4	-	-	TRBV18	TGTGCCAGCTCACCGGTCCTGCGGGGATCACACCCAGAAAAACTGTTTTTT	CASSPVLRGSHPEKLFF
TRBJ1-2	-	-	TRBV29-1	TGCAGCGTGGAATCGGGCTACACCTTC	CSVESGYTF
TRBJ1-2	-	-	TRBV19	TGTGCCAGTAGTGACTTTTCGTATGGCTACACCTTC	CASSDFSYGYTF
TRBJ1-3	few	TRBD1	TRBV6-6	TGTGCCAGCAGTTCCGGGACAGGGAAATCCATATATTTT	CASSSGTGKSIYF
TRBJ1-2	-	-	TRBV28	TGTGCCACCCTGGACGGACTTCAGTTGAGTGGCTACACCTTC	CATLDGLQLSGYTF